Listed below are T cell receptor beta chains from one sample, sequenced in a study of T cell responses to AZD1222 COVID-19 vaccine. Sequencing used immunoSEQ multiplex PCR; TCRdb keeps in-frame clones, though not all of them. The data show over 150,000 clones, around 90% seen once. Material: peripheral blood, obtained on day 0 of AZD1222 vaccination. The receptors shown here come from an adult in good health. The CDR3 runs from the conserved cysteine through the conserved F or W. The order of the fields is CDR3 length, D gene, clone size, J gene, V gene, CDR3 protein, CDR3 DNA. The D gene is left open where the match is weak. Clone size is shown for a subset of rows, as once, few, many or a class of expanded clone.

CDR3 length: 16; D gene: -; clone size: -; J gene: TRBJ2-3; V gene: TRBV5-6; CDR3 protein: CASSTLAIGSTDTQYF; CDR3 DNA: TGTGCCAGCAGCACCCTTGCTATAGGCAGCACAGATACGCAGTATTTT
CDR3 length: 14; D gene: -; clone size: -; J gene: TRBJ1-1; V gene: TRBV5-1; CDR3 protein: CASSLAGGHTEAFF; CDR3 DNA: TGCGCCAGCAGCTTGGCGGGCGGTCACACTGAAGCTTTCTTT
CDR3 length: 17; D gene: TRBD2; clone size: -; J gene: TRBJ2-1; V gene: TRBV3-1/TRBV3-2; CDR3 protein: CASSQDIRSGRLNEQFF; CDR3 DNA: TGTGCCAGCAGCCAAGATATTAGAAGCGGGAGGCTAAATGAGCAGTTCTTC
CDR3 length: 13; D gene: -; clone size: -; J gene: TRBJ2-7; V gene: TRBV4-2; CDR3 protein: CASSQDRDYEQYF; CDR3 DNA: TGTGCCAGCAGCCAGGACCGGGACTACGAGCAGTACTTC
CDR3 length: 16; D gene: TRBD1; clone size: -; J gene: TRBJ1-2; V gene: TRBV28; CDR3 protein: CASSSSGTGLRYGYTF; CDR3 DNA: TGTGCCAGCAGTTCGAGTGGGACAGGTCTCCGGTATGGCTACACCTTC
CDR3 length: 12; D gene: -; clone size: -; J gene: TRBJ1-1; V gene: TRBV2; CDR3 protein: CASSLLNTEAFF; CDR3 DNA: TGTGCCAGCAGTCTATTAAACACTGAAGCTTTCTTT
CDR3 length: 18; D gene: -; clone size: -; J gene: TRBJ1-2; V gene: TRBV7-9; CDR3 protein: CASSSDHYRGRGGYGYTF; CDR3 DNA: TGTGCCAGCAGCTCAGACCATTATCGAGGCAGGGGAGGCTATGGCTACACCTTC
CDR3 length: 15; D gene: -; clone size: -; J gene: TRBJ1-5; V gene: TRBV7-2; CDR3 protein: CASSLVGVGNQPQHF; CDR3 DNA: TGTGCCAGCAGCTTAGTCGGGGTCGGCAATCAGCCCCAGCATTTT
CDR3 length: 15; D gene: TRBD2; clone size: once; J gene: TRBJ2-2; V gene: TRBV7-9; CDR3 protein: CASRSGGGSTGELFF; CDR3 DNA: TGTGCCAGCCGCTCGGGAGGGGGAAGCACCGGGGAGCTGTTTTTT
CDR3 length: 16; D gene: TRBD2; clone size: many; J gene: TRBJ2-2; V gene: TRBV24-1; CDR3 protein: CATSDPLAGESGELFF; CDR3 DNA: TGTGCCACCAGTGACCCCCTAGCGGGAGAATCCGGGGAGCTGTTTTTT
CDR3 length: 16; D gene: -; clone size: -; J gene: TRBJ1-2; V gene: TRBV14; CDR3 protein: CASSQAGTDPNYGYTF; CDR3 DNA: TGTGCCAGCAGCCAAGCCGGGACTGACCCTAACTATGGCTACACCTTC
CDR3 length: 14; D gene: -; clone size: -; J gene: TRBJ1-1; V gene: TRBV18; CDR3 protein: CASSTQVENTEAFF; CDR3 DNA: TGTGCCAGCTCGACCCAAGTAGAGAACACTGAAGCTTTCTTT
CDR3 length: 15; D gene: -; clone size: -; J gene: TRBJ1-5; V gene: TRBV5-1; CDR3 protein: CASSRTSGANQPQHF; CDR3 DNA: TGCGCCAGCAGCCGTACTTCAGGGGCAAATCAGCCCCAGCATTTT
CDR3 length: 15; D gene: -; clone size: -; J gene: TRBJ1-1; V gene: TRBV6-2/TRBV6-3; CDR3 protein: CASSYYRGASTEAFF; CDR3 DNA: TGTGCCAGCAGTTACTACCGGGGGGCAAGCACTGAAGCTTTCTTT
CDR3 length: 13; D gene: TRBD1; clone size: -; J gene: TRBJ1-2; V gene: TRBV14; CDR3 protein: CASSQVQGEGYTF; CDR3 DNA: TGTGCCAGCAGCCAAGTCCAGGGGGAGGGCTACACCTTC
CDR3 length: 14; D gene: -; clone size: -; J gene: TRBJ1-1; V gene: TRBV30; CDR3 protein: CAWDNRQRGTEAFF; CDR3 DNA: TGTGCCTGGGACAACCGACAGCGGGGAACTGAAGCTTTCTTT
CDR3 length: 15; D gene: -; clone size: -; J gene: TRBJ1-6; V gene: TRBV2; CDR3 protein: CASSEAGTSNSPLHF; CDR3 DNA: TGTGCCAGCAGCGAAGCCGGGACATCTAATTCACCCCTCCACTTT
CDR3 length: 11; D gene: -; clone size: once; J gene: TRBJ1-2; V gene: TRBV9; CDR3 protein: CASGGPYGYTF; CDR3 DNA: TGTGCCAGCGGGGGGCCCTATGGCTACACCTTC
CDR3 length: 12; D gene: -; clone size: -; J gene: TRBJ1-1; V gene: TRBV28; CDR3 protein: CASSLGYTEAFF; CDR3 DNA: TGTGCCAGCAGTTTGGGGTACACTGAAGCTTTCTTT
CDR3 length: 13; D gene: -; clone size: -; J gene: TRBJ2-5; V gene: TRBV5-1; CDR3 protein: CAPIGTAQETQYF; CDR3 DNA: TGCGCCCCCATCGGCACAGCTCAAGAGACCCAGTACTTC
CDR3 length: 11; D gene: -; clone size: -; J gene: TRBJ1-4; V gene: TRBV28; CDR3 protein: CASRFNEKLFF; CDR3 DNA: TGTGCCAGCAGGTTTAATGAAAAACTGTTTTTT
CDR3 length: 15; D gene: TRBD2; clone size: -; J gene: TRBJ2-5; V gene: TRBV29-1; CDR3 protein: CSVKAYGGVQETQYF; CDR3 DNA: TGCAGCGTTAAGGCCTACGGGGGGGTCCAAGAGACCCAGTACTTC
CDR3 length: 14; D gene: -; clone size: -; J gene: TRBJ2-1; V gene: TRBV19; CDR3 protein: CASTSTVNYNEQFF; CDR3 DNA: TGTGCCAGTACTTCCACAGTCAACTACAATGAGCAGTTCTTC
CDR3 length: 14; D gene: -; clone size: -; J gene: TRBJ1-5; V gene: TRBV2; CDR3 protein: CASSGQLSNQPQHF; CDR3 DNA: TGTGCCAGCTCCGGCCAACTTAGCAATCAGCCCCAGCATTTT
CDR3 length: 14; D gene: -; clone size: once; J gene: TRBJ2-1; V gene: TRBV2; CDR3 protein: CANTVGELGDEQFF; CDR3 DNA: TGTGCCAATACCGTGGGGGAGCTGGGGGATGAGCAGTTCTTC
CDR3 length: 12; D gene: -; clone size: -; J gene: TRBJ2-3; V gene: TRBV7-9; CDR3 protein: CASSSPGTEQYF; CDR3 DNA: TGTGCCAGCAGCTCGCCCGGGACTGAGCAGTATTTT
CDR3 length: 13; D gene: -; clone size: -; J gene: TRBJ1-1; V gene: TRBV2; CDR3 protein: CASSPFEDTEAFF; CDR3 DNA: TGTGCCAGCAGCCCCTTCGAGGACACTGAAGCTTTCTTT
CDR3 length: 15; D gene: TRBD1; clone size: -; J gene: TRBJ2-1; V gene: TRBV28; CDR3 protein: CASSLGQGAGNEQFF; CDR3 DNA: TGTGCCAGCAGTTTGGGACAGGGGGCAGGAAATGAGCAGTTCTTC
CDR3 length: 16; D gene: TRBD1; clone size: -; J gene: TRBJ1-4; V gene: TRBV5-6; CDR3 protein: CASSLIPGQDNEKLFF; CDR3 DNA: TGTGCCAGCAGCCTCATTCCGGGACAGGATAATGAAAAACTGTTTTTT
CDR3 length: 13; D gene: TRBD2; clone size: -; J gene: TRBJ2-7; V gene: TRBV27; CDR3 protein: CASSLGGSYEQYF; CDR3 DNA: TGTGCCAGCAGTTTAGGCGGGAGCTACGAGCAGTACTTC
CDR3 length: 16; D gene: TRBD2; clone size: -; J gene: TRBJ2-5; V gene: TRBV5-1; CDR3 protein: CASSMTSGPAQETQYF; CDR3 DNA: TGCGCCAGCAGCATGACTAGCGGGCCCGCTCAAGAGACCCAGTACTTC
CDR3 length: 15; D gene: TRBD1; clone size: -; J gene: TRBJ1-5; V gene: TRBV29-1; CDR3 protein: CSVGLGTEGAQPQHF; CDR3 DNA: TGCAGCGTTGGGTTGGGGACAGAGGGGGCACAGCCCCAGCATTTT
CDR3 length: 15; D gene: -; clone size: -; J gene: TRBJ1-1; V gene: TRBV11-2; CDR3 protein: CASRNPGAGYTEAFF; CDR3 DNA: TGTGCCAGCAGAAATCCCGGGGCGGGGTACACTGAAGCTTTCTTT
CDR3 length: 16; D gene: TRBD2; clone size: -; J gene: TRBJ2-3; V gene: TRBV3-1/TRBV3-2; CDR3 protein: CASSPRLAGGTDTQYF; CDR3 DNA: TGTGCCAGCAGCCCTCGGTTAGCGGGAGGGACAGATACGCAGTATTTT
CDR3 length: 15; D gene: -; clone size: -; J gene: TRBJ1-2; V gene: TRBV27; CDR3 protein: CASSSKVDSTYGYTF; CDR3 DNA: TGTGCCAGCAGTTCAAAAGTGGACAGCACCTATGGCTACACCTTC
CDR3 length: 12; D gene: -; clone size: -; J gene: TRBJ1-1; V gene: TRBV29-1; CDR3 protein: CSVVGGNTEAFF; CDR3 DNA: TGCAGCGTTGTAGGGGGGAACACTGAAGCTTTCTTT
CDR3 length: 14; D gene: TRBD1; clone size: -; J gene: TRBJ1-6; V gene: TRBV19; CDR3 protein: CASSRDRGTSPLHF; CDR3 DNA: TGTGCCAGTAGTCGGGACAGGGGCACCTCACCCCTCCACTTT
CDR3 length: 15; D gene: -; clone size: -; J gene: TRBJ1-4; V gene: TRBV5-1; CDR3 protein: CASSLGEIGNEKLFF; CDR3 DNA: TGCGCCAGCAGCTTGGGGGAAATAGGGAATGAAAAACTGTTTTTT
CDR3 length: 16; D gene: TRBD1; clone size: -; J gene: TRBJ1-3; V gene: TRBV7-9; CDR3 protein: CASSPPGQSSGNTIYF; CDR3 DNA: TGTGCCAGCAGCCCCCCGGGACAGTCCTCTGGAAACACCATATATTTT
CDR3 length: 14; D gene: -; clone size: -; J gene: TRBJ1-2; V gene: TRBV4-2; CDR3 protein: CASSQDYKNYGYTF; CDR3 DNA: TGTGCCAGCAGCCAAGACTACAAGAACTATGGCTACACCTTC
CDR3 length: 15; D gene: -; clone size: -; J gene: TRBJ1-2; V gene: TRBV4-1; CDR3 protein: CASSQEVGRGYGYTF; CDR3 DNA: TGCGCCAGCAGCCAAGAGGTCGGCAGGGGCTATGGCTACACCTTC
CDR3 length: 12; D gene: TRBD2; clone size: -; J gene: TRBJ2-1; V gene: TRBV6-5; CDR3 protein: CASGRGRNEQFF; CDR3 DNA: TGTGCCAGCGGGAGGGGTAGGAATGAGCAGTTCTTC
CDR3 length: 13; D gene: -; clone size: -; J gene: TRBJ2-5; V gene: TRBV6-4; CDR3 protein: CASSEYEGLAQYF; CDR3 DNA: TGTGCCAGCAGTGAATATGAGGGGCTAGCGCAGTACTTC
CDR3 length: 13; D gene: -; clone size: -; J gene: TRBJ1-1; V gene: TRBV11-1; CDR3 protein: CASSFTGKGEAFF; CDR3 DNA: TGTGCCAGCAGCTTTACAGGGAAGGGTGAAGCTTTCTTT
CDR3 length: 13; D gene: -; clone size: -; J gene: TRBJ2-7; V gene: TRBV5-4; CDR3 protein: CASSLGRTYEQYF; CDR3 DNA: TGTGCCAGCAGCTTGGGCCGAACCTACGAGCAGTACTTC
CDR3 length: 14; D gene: TRBD1; clone size: -; J gene: TRBJ1-2; V gene: TRBV7-8; CDR3 protein: CASSWEGLQGAATF; CDR3 DNA: TGTGCCAGCAGCTGGGAGGGGCTACAGGGGGCTGCTACCTTC
CDR3 length: 14; D gene: -; clone size: -; J gene: TRBJ2-6; V gene: TRBV29-1; CDR3 protein: CSVETLSGANVLTF; CDR3 DNA: TGCAGCGTTGAAACCCTCTCTGGGGCCAACGTCCTGACTTTC
CDR3 length: 15; D gene: -; clone size: once; J gene: TRBJ1-5; V gene: TRBV3-1/TRBV3-2; CDR3 protein: CASSQEGAKGQPQHF; CDR3 DNA: TGTGCCAGCAGCCAAGAGGGGGCAAAGGGTCAGCCCCAGCATTTT
CDR3 length: 14; D gene: -; clone size: -; J gene: TRBJ2-7; V gene: TRBV30; CDR3 protein: CAWSGGDSHYEQYF; CDR3 DNA: TGTGCCTGGAGTGGGGGGGACTCCCACTACGAGCAGTACTTC
CDR3 length: 15; D gene: TRBD1; clone size: -; J gene: TRBJ2-7; V gene: TRBV6-5; CDR3 protein: CASSRDSSSSYEQYF; CDR3 DNA: TGTGCCAGCAGTCGGGACAGTTCTAGCTCCTACGAGCAGTACTTC
CDR3 length: 15; D gene: -; clone size: -; J gene: TRBJ2-1; V gene: TRBV7-3; CDR3 protein: CASSVGTLPYNEQFF; CDR3 DNA: TGTGCCAGCAGCGTTGGGACGCTCCCCTACAATGAGCAGTTCTTC
CDR3 length: 14; D gene: TRBD2; clone size: -; J gene: TRBJ2-7; V gene: TRBV3-1/TRBV3-2; CDR3 protein: CASNTGLAGSEQYF; CDR3 DNA: TGTGCCAGCAACACGGGACTAGCGGGCTCCGAGCAGTACTTC
CDR3 length: 21; D gene: TRBD1; clone size: -; J gene: TRBJ1-4; V gene: TRBV19; CDR3 protein: CASSTHTPRQGIFVANEKLFF; CDR3 DNA: TGTGCCAGTAGTACCCACACCCCTCGACAGGGAATCTTTGTCGCTAATGAAAAACTGTTTTTT
CDR3 length: 17; D gene: TRBD2; clone size: -; J gene: TRBJ2-1; V gene: TRBV9; CDR3 protein: CASSALLGAGGGNEQFF; CDR3 DNA: TGTGCCAGCAGCGCACTCCTAGGAGCGGGGGGAGGGAATGAGCAGTTCTTC
CDR3 length: 15; D gene: TRBD2; clone size: -; J gene: TRBJ2-7; V gene: TRBV10-1; CDR3 protein: CASRGLAGAPNEQYF; CDR3 DNA: TGCGCCAGCAGGGGTCTAGCGGGAGCCCCGAACGAGCAGTACTTC
CDR3 length: 15; D gene: -; clone size: -; J gene: TRBJ2-4; V gene: TRBV3-1/TRBV3-2; CDR3 protein: CASSQGVGAKNIQYF; CDR3 DNA: TGTGCCAGCAGCCAAGGGGTGGGTGCCAAAAACATTCAGTACTTC
CDR3 length: 18; D gene: -; clone size: -; J gene: TRBJ1-6; V gene: TRBV1; CDR3 protein: CTSSQGKTGATGNSPLHF; CDR3 DNA: TGCACCAGCAGCCAGGGTAAAACCGGCGCGACGGGGAATTCACCCCTCCACTTT